Listed below are T cell receptor beta chains from one sample, sequenced in a study of T cell responses to AZD1222 COVID-19 vaccine. Sequencing was performed with immunoSEQ multiplex PCR; in TCRdb, only in-frame clones are kept and a portion is missing. The sample shows about 93,000 clones, roughly nine tenths of them seen only once. This material consisted of peripheral blood, taken 28 days after the second AZD1222 dose. These receptors all stem from an adult who received the AZD1222 COVID-19 vaccine. Both conserved end residues are part of each CDR3. A D gene is named only where the DNA matches it firmly. Part of the rows lack a size; the others show once, few, many or a class for expanded clones.

size	J	V	D	CDR3	DNA
-	TRBJ1-5	TRBV19	TRBD1	CASSDRVDQPQHF	TGTGCCAGTAGCGACAGGGTAGATCAGCCCCAGCATTTT
-	TRBJ1-1	TRBV12-3/TRBV12-4	-	CASSRGPEAFF	TGTGCCAGCAGCCGTGGACCTGAAGCTTTCTTT
-	TRBJ1-4	TRBV10-3	TRBD1	CAIRSDRVNEKLFF	TGTGCCATCAGATCAGACAGGGTGAATGAAAAACTGTTTTTT
-	TRBJ1-1	TRBV9	-	CASSPLGGGTEAFF	TGTGCCAGCAGCCCCCTGGGGGGGGGCACTGAAGCTTTCTTT
-	TRBJ1-1	TRBV20-1	-	CSARGNPEAFF	TGCAGTGCTAGAGGTAATCCTGAAGCTTTCTTT
-	TRBJ2-7	TRBV6-5	-	CASRGGGTEQYF	TGTGCCAGCAGGGGAGGAGGTACGGAGCAGTACTTC
once	TRBJ1-2	TRBV29-1	-	CSVELVYRETNGYTF	TGCAGCGTTGAACTGGTTTACAGGGAAACGAATGGCTACACCTTC
-	TRBJ1-1	TRBV9	-	CASSVAGRTEAFF	TGTGCCAGCAGCGTAGCAGGTAGGACTGAAGCTTTCTTT
-	TRBJ1-3	TRBV28	TRBD1	CASSTPQGIILSGNTIYF	TGTGCCAGCAGTACCCCACAGGGGATAATCCTCTCTGGAAACACCATATATTTT
-	TRBJ2-3	TRBV5-1	-	CASSREWGTDTQYF	TGCGCCAGCAGTCGCGAGTGGGGCACAGATACGCAGTATTTT
-	TRBJ1-1	TRBV6-5	-	CASSYDRVNTEAFF	TGTGCCAGCAGTTACGACCGAGTGAACACTGAAGCTTTCTTT
-	TRBJ2-7	TRBV5-1	TRBD1	CASSPTGTGAYEQYF	TGCGCCAGCAGCCCGACCGGGACAGGGGCCTACGAGCAGTACTTC
-	TRBJ2-7	TRBV10-3	-	CAISQERAYEQYF	TGTGCCATCTCGCAGGAAAGGGCCTACGAGCAGTACTTC
-	TRBJ1-6	TRBV7-3	TRBD1	CASSSGQGWSSPLHF	TGTGCCAGCAGCTCGGGACAGGGGTGGAGTTCACCCCTCCACTTT
-	TRBJ2-5	TRBV3-1/TRBV3-2	-	CASSQESGRWATQYF	TGTGCCAGCAGCCAAGAGTCGGGGCGCTGGGCGACCCAGTACTTC
-	TRBJ1-4	TRBV11-2	-	CASSLNPNEKLFF	TGTGCCAGCAGCTTAAATCCTAATGAAAAACTGTTTTTT
once	TRBJ2-6	TRBV6-2/TRBV6-3	-	CASSRGSGANVLTF	TGTGCCAGCAGTAGGGGCTCTGGGGCCAACGTCCTGACTTTC
-	TRBJ1-2	TRBV19	-	CASSEQGNYGYTF	TGTGCCAGTAGTGAACAGGGTAACTATGGCTACACCTTC
-	TRBJ1-2	TRBV5-8	-	CASSIVQGNYGYTF	TGTGCCAGCAGCATTGTCCAGGGGAACTATGGCTACACCTTC
few	TRBJ2-3	TRBV2	TRBD1	CASSDYGAGGRLSTDTQYF	TGTGCCAGCAGTGACTACGGCGCAGGGGGCCGTCTTAGCACAGATACGCAGTATTTT
-	TRBJ1-6	TRBV5-4	TRBD1	CASINKDRGQNSPLHF	TGTGCCAGCATCAATAAGGACAGGGGGCAAAATTCACCCCTCCACTTT
once	TRBJ2-5	TRBV11-1	TRBD2	CASSFGLATETQYF	TGTGCCAGCAGCTTCGGACTAGCCACTGAGACCCAGTACTTC
-	TRBJ1-2	TRBV18	-	CASSPATSAYGYTF	TGTGCCAGCTCCCCCGCTACATCGGCCTATGGCTACACCTTC
once	TRBJ2-1	TRBV4-3	-	CASSQVDYGGLDNEQFF	TGCGCCAGCAGCCAAGTAGATTACGGGGGTCTCGACAATGAGCAGTTCTTC
-	TRBJ2-1	TRBV24-1	TRBD1	CATSDSGQVAYNEQFF	TGTGCCACCAGTGATTCGGGACAGGTTGCCTACAATGAGCAGTTCTTC
-	TRBJ2-7	TRBV6-5	-	CASSYNGAYEQYF	TGTGCCAGCAGTTACAACGGCGCCTACGAGCAGTACTTC
-	TRBJ1-1	TRBV12-3/TRBV12-4	TRBD1	CASGLRGQAEAFF	TGTGCCAGCGGATTACGGGGACAGGCTGAAGCTTTCTTT
-	TRBJ2-1	TRBV7-3	TRBD2	CASSLAGGYNEQFF	TGTGCCAGCAGCCTAGCGGGGGGGTACAATGAGCAGTTCTTC
-	TRBJ2-7	TRBV25-1	TRBD2	CANLPRLASSYEQYF	TGTGCCAACTTACCAAGACTAGCGAGCTCCTACGAGCAGTACTTC
-	TRBJ2-3	TRBV3-1/TRBV3-2	-	CASNQGTDTQYF	TGTGCCAGCAACCAAGGCACAGATACGCAGTATTTT
-	TRBJ2-7	TRBV2	-	CASSRDTSYEQYF	TGTGCCAGCAGCCGGGACACTTCCTACGAGCAGTACTTC
-	TRBJ1-1	TRBV4-1	-	CASSQDSTGMNTEAFF	TGCGCCAGCAGCCAAGATTCGACGGGGATGAACACTGAAGCTTTCTTT
few	TRBJ1-5	TRBV27	-	CASSFEGSSNQPQHF	TGTGCCAGCAGTTTTGAGGGCAGTAGCAATCAGCCCCAGCATTTT
once	TRBJ2-3	TRBV10-1	TRBD2	CASSEGLAGYTQYF	TGCGCCAGCAGCGAAGGACTAGCGGGGTATACGCAGTATTTT
-	TRBJ2-1	TRBV19	-	CASSRDYNEQFF	TGTGCCAGTAGTAGGGACTACAATGAGCAGTTCTTC
-	TRBJ1-1	TRBV6-5	-	CASSYWGQMNTEAFF	TGTGCCAGCAGTTATTGGGGACAAATGAACACTGAAGCTTTCTTT
-	TRBJ1-1	TRBV5-1	-	CAIDNRDNTEAFF	TGCGCCATTGATAACAGGGACAACACTGAAGCTTTCTTT
-	TRBJ1-5	TRBV20-1	-	CNAGGSQPQHF	TGCAACGCGGGGGGGAGTCAGCCCCAGCATTTT
-	TRBJ1-5	TRBV18	TRBD1	CASSPMGTGSHQPQHF	TGTGCCAGCTCACCCATGGGGACAGGGTCCCATCAGCCCCAGCATTTT
-	TRBJ2-3	TRBV4-2	-	CASSQGLGGSTDTQYF	TGTGCCAGCAGCCAAGGTCTAGGAGGAAGCACGGATACGCAGTATTTT
-	TRBJ1-1	TRBV7-3	-	CASSLSRGAEAFF	TGTGCCAGCAGCTTAAGTCGGGGCGCTGAAGCTTTCTTT
-	TRBJ2-2	TRBV6-5	TRBD1	CASSYRQGAGELFF	TGTGCCAGCAGTTACAGACAGGGGGCCGGGGAGCTGTTTTTT
-	TRBJ2-4	TRBV5-1	TRBD1	CASSLDRDGLNIQYF	TGCGCCAGCAGCTTAGACAGGGATGGTTTAAACATTCAGTACTTC
-	TRBJ1-1	TRBV12-3/TRBV12-4	-	CASSSSRNTEAFF	TGTGCCAGCAGTTCAAGCAGGAACACTGAAGCTTTCTTT
-	TRBJ1-6	TRBV5-8	TRBD1	CASSPGQGSSYNSPLHF	TGTGCCAGCAGCCCGGGACAGGGTAGCTCCTATAATTCACCCCTCCACTTT
-	TRBJ2-7	TRBV19	-	CASSLHYSYEQYF	TGTGCCAGTAGTTTACATTACTCCTACGAGCAGTACTTC
-	TRBJ2-7	TRBV6-5	-	CASSYRGDSGYEQYF	TGTGCCAGCAGTTACCGGGGTGACAGCGGCTACGAGCAGTACTTC
-	TRBJ1-5	TRBV10-3	-	CAISESRGVTQPQHF	TGTGCCATCAGTGAGTCGAGAGGGGTTACTCAGCCCCAGCATTTT
-	TRBJ1-1	TRBV7-3	TRBD1	CASSLTTDRGITEAFF	TGTGCCAGCAGCTTAACCACGGACAGGGGGATCACTGAAGCTTTCTTT
-	TRBJ2-3	TRBV6-2/TRBV6-3	-	CASSYSKASTDTQYF	TGTGCCAGCAGTTACTCGAAGGCTTCCACAGATACGCAGTATTTT
once	TRBJ1-5	TRBV19	-	CASASLGQPQHF	TGTGCCAGTGCGAGTCTTGGGCAGCCCCAGCATTTT
-	TRBJ2-2	TRBV19	TRBD1	CASSIGDRGYTGELFF	TGTGCCAGTAGTATAGGGGACAGGGGTTACACCGGGGAGCTGTTTTTT
-	TRBJ1-2	TRBV19	-	CASSISNANYGYTF	TGTGCCAGTAGTATAAGTAACGCTAACTATGGCTACACCTTC
-	TRBJ1-6	TRBV19	-	CASSMFPNSPLHF	TGTGCCAGTAGTATGTTTCCGAATTCACCCCTCCACTTT
-	TRBJ2-5	TRBV29-1	-	CSVEDTQAQETQYF	TGCAGCGTTGAAGATACTCAAGCCCAAGAGACCCAGTACTTC